This TCR beta chain was profiled in a study of T cell responses to AZD1222 COVID-19 vaccine. The table came from immunoSEQ multiplex PCR; TCRdb's copy has only in-frame clones and leaves some out. Of around 79,000 clones listed, around 90% are singletons. Study-wide results and limits: The sample set comprised mostly white British donors with more females, and clonal diversity was possibly underestimated. Seropositivity was recorded at baseline in only 6 or 7 AZD1222 recipients.

Regarding this clone: No antigen is known for it.

The length of the CDR3 is 16 residues. V lost 4 bases and J lost 0; bases outside the gene matches: 4. In germline, CDR1 is SGHTA, CDR2 FQGNSA. The chain combines TRBV7-2 with TRBJ2-1; 9 bases line up with TRBD2. This receptor was identified in an adult in good health. The source was peripheral blood, collected on day 0 of AZD1222 vaccination. CDR3 in amino acids: CASSSLAGSSYNEQFF. The CDR3 DNA reads TGTGCCAGCAGCTCACTAGCGGGTAGCTCCTACAATGAGCAGTTCTTC.